One sample yielded the 6 T cell receptor beta chains listed below, sequenced in a study of ipilimumab plus nivolumab after autologous stem cell transplantation. The data were produced by immunoSEQ multiplex PCR, yet TCRdb's version contains in-frame clones alone and is incomplete. The sample records 9,100 or so clones, nearly 70% being singletons. Sequencing used PBMCs, obtained in a trial of ipilimumab plus nivolumab as post-transplant consolidation. The receptors were gathered from a female donor with multiple myeloma.

This clone was picked up a small number of times. The V call is TRBV4-2, the J call TRBJ2-1; D is perhaps TRBD2 (6 bases). Trimming cost V 0 bases and J 11 bases, with 11 bases left between them. Germline V gene data show CDR1 as LGHNA and CDR2 as YNFKEQ. The CDR3 runs 13 residues. The CDR3 loop reads CASSQDGLPQQFF. Here the CDR3 DNA reads TGTGCCAGCAGCCAAGATGGACTACCACAGCAGTTCTTC.

The chain recombines TRBV19 with TRBJ2-5; D may be TRBD1 (5 bases). CDR1 is LNHDA and CDR2 is SQIVND in the germline V gene (reference sequence). The CDR3 has 15 residues. Trimming cost V 2 bases and J 2 bases, with 12 bases left between them. CDR3 protein: CASSIPYRSQETQYF. The CDR3, as DNA: TGTGCCAGTAGTATACCCTACAGGAGTCAAGAGACCCAGTACTTC. Full variable domain (missing parts from reference TRBV19 and TRBJ2-5): DGGITQSPKYLFRKEGQNVTLSCEQNLNHDAMYWYRQDPGQGLRLIYYSQIVNDFQKGDIAEGYSVSREKKESFPLTVTSAQKNPTAFYLCASSIPYRSQETQYFGPGTRLLVL.

This sequence joins TRBV7-2 and TRBJ2-1, with D tentatively TRBD1 or TRBD2 (5 bases each). Trimming took off 11 bases at V and 8 bases at J, with 10 bases between the two ends. Germline assignment: CDR1 SGHTA and CDR2 FQGNSA. The CDR3 is 10 amino acids. The DNA of the CDR3 is TGTGCCTCCGGGGCCCATGAGCAGTTCTTC. Translation: CASGAHEQFF. The full variable domain, in which reference TRBV7-2 and TRBJ2-1 provide the parts outside the CDR3, is GAGVSQSPSNKVTEKGKDVELRCDPISGHTALYWYRQSLGQGLEFLIYFQGNSAPDKSGLPSDRFSAERTGGSVSTLTIQRTQQEDSAVYLCASGAHEQFFGPGTRLTVL.

V and J are TRBV7-9 and TRBJ2-5, with D unclear. Germline V gene sequence: CDR1 SEHNR, CDR2 FQNEAQ (reference sequence). The ends were cut back, 5 bases at V and 5 bases at J, with 15 bases in the middle. This CDR3 has 14 residues. In DNA form, the CDR3 reads TGTGCCAGCAGCCAAAACGACCTTAGGGAGACCCAGTACTTC. Translated, it gives CASSQNDLRETQYF.

The J gene is TRBJ2-2, the V gene TRBV5-4, with D uncertain. The germline V and J ends were trimmed by 0 bases and 5 bases, with 14 bases remaining between them. The CDR3 loop spans 16 amino acids. Germline V gene data show CDR1 as SGHNT and CDR2 as YYREEE (reference sequence). CDR3 amino acids: CASSLGVSALTGELFF. The CDR3 DNA reads as TGTGCCAGCAGCTTGGGTGTATCGGCTCTAACCGGGGAGCTGTTTTTT.

This clone was detected only once. The chain recombines TRBV19 with TRBJ2-6; unclear D gene. V was clipped by 6 bases and J by 0 bases, with 9 bases between them. Per the germline V gene, CDR1 is LNHDA and CDR2 is SQIVND (reference sequence). The CDR3 runs 15 residues. The CDR3 DNA follows: TGTGCCAGTAGGCCAGTAAACTCTGGGGCCAACGTCCTGACTTTC. It codes for CASRPVNSGANVLTF.